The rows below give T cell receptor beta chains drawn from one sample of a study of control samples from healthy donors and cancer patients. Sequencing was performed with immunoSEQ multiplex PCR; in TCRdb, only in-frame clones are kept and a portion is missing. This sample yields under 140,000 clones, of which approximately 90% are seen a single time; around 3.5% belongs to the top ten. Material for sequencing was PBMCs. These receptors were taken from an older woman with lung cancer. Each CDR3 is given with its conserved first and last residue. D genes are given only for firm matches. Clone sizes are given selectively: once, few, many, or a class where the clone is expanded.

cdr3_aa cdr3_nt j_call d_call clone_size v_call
CASSPSGTASGYTF TGTGCCAGCAGCCCGTCGGGCACGGCCTCTGGCTACACCTTC TRBJ1-2 - - TRBV7-9
CASSATLERLANEKLFF TGTGCCAGCAGTGCGACCCTCGAACGATTGGCAAATGAAAAACTGTTTTTT TRBJ1-4 - once TRBV6-1
CSVVVNTEAFF TGCAGCGTTGTCGTGAACACTGAAGCTTTCTTT TRBJ1-1 - - TRBV29-1
CASSLGGAGANVLTF TGTGCCAGCAGTTTGGGGGGTGCAGGGGCCAACGTCCTGACTTTC TRBJ2-6 - - TRBV28
CASRTGFDEQFF TGTGCCAGCAGGACGGGCTTCGATGAGCAGTTCTTC TRBJ2-1 - - TRBV2
CASSTTSGLYNEQFF TGTGCCAGCTCAACGACTAGCGGGCTCTACAATGAGCAGTTCTTC TRBJ2-1 TRBD2 - TRBV18
CASGASSYEQYF TGTGCCAGCGGTGCGTCCTCCTACGAGCAGTACTTC TRBJ2-7 - - TRBV6-6
CASRLDRGRLEGYTF TGTGCCAGTAGATTGGATAGGGGGCGGTTGGAAGGTTACACCTTC TRBJ1-2 TRBD1 once TRBV19
CASSQGVDGYTF TGTGCCAGCAGCCAGGGGGTGGATGGCTACACCTTC TRBJ1-2 TRBD1 - TRBV7-9
CASANSGSREQFF TGTGCTAGTGCTAATAGCGGGAGCCGGGAGCAGTTCTTC TRBJ2-1 TRBD2 - TRBV12-5
CASSFGQGPYEQYF TGTGCCAGCAGCTTTGGACAGGGCCCCTACGAGCAGTACTTC TRBJ2-7 TRBD1 - TRBV7-9
CASSQGTGTDTQYF TGCGCCAGCAGCCAAGGTACGGGAACAGATACGCAGTATTTT TRBJ2-3 - once TRBV4-3
CASSRVPGTNTEAFF TGCGCCAGCAGCCGTGTCCCAGGGACGAACACTGAAGCTTTCTTT TRBJ1-1 - once TRBV4-1
CASSLRTENYGYTF TGTGCCAGCAGCCTTCGAACAGAAAACTATGGCTACACCTTC TRBJ1-2 - - TRBV6-6